This TCR beta chain was retrieved from a study of T cell responses to AZD1222 COVID-19 vaccine. This CDR3 has 11 amino acids. Trimming took 6 bases from V and 9 from J, leaving 9 bases between them. Germline V gene lookup returns CDR1 MDHEN and CDR2 SYDVKM. Sequencing was performed with immunoSEQ multiplex PCR; in TCRdb, only in-frame clones are kept and a portion is missing. The table includes some 140,000 clones, approximately 89% detected once. The chain carries TRBV28 and TRBJ2-1; no clear D. Sequenced material: peripheral blood, taken on day 0 of AZD1222 vaccination. The sequence was collected from an adult in good health. DNA for the CDR3: TGTGCCAGCAGCTACGAAAGTGAGCAGTTCTTC. This codes for CASSYESEQFF.